The 27 T cell receptor beta chains listed next were all sequenced from one sample in a study of blood T cell repertoires in COVID-19. Only in-frame clones appear in the TCRdb table, and some are missing; sequencing was by immunoSEQ multiplex PCR. The sample has 95,000 to 150,000 clones, roughly three quarters seen once. The material sequenced was peripheral blood. The source of these receptors is a woman of 80 years or more with acute or convalescent COVID-19.

This clone was detected a few times. This rearrangement joins TRBV5-6 to TRBJ2-5, with 7 bases matching TRBD2. The trim removed 4 bases at V and 5 bases at J, leaving 11 bases unmatched. CDR1 is SGHDT, CDR2 YYEEEE, per germline. This CDR3 has 15 amino acids. Here the CDR3 reads CASSRVGGTRETQYF. The CDR3 nucleotides read TGTGCCAGCAGCCGTGTGGGAGGGACGAGGGAGACCCAGTACTTC.

V and J are TRBV2 and TRBJ1-2; 8 bases map to TRBD1. This CDR3 has 12 residues. Looked up from germline, CDR1 is SNHLY and CDR2 is FYNNEI. Trimming at V came to 7 bases and at J to 9 bases, leaving 7 bases not matched to a gene. The CDR3 protein is CASTAGGLSYTF. CDR3 nucleotide sequence: TGTGCCAGCACGGCAGGGGGCCTGAGCTACACCTTC.

The chain is built from TRBV7-8 and TRBJ2-2, with 8 bases that match TRBD2. This CDR3 has 15 amino acids. V shed 8 bases, J shed 1 base, and the junction held 6 bases outside the gene matches. From germline, CDR1 is SGHVS and CDR2 FQNEAQ. DNA for the CDR3: TGTGCCAGCGTTCCGGGGGGGCGGAACACCGGGGAGCTGTTTTTT. Its protein is CASVPGGRNTGELFF.

The chain links TRBV5-4 to TRBJ2-1, with TRBD1 identical over 10 bases. The CDR3 covers 14 residues. J gave up 6 bases and V 2 bases, and 2 bases lay outside the gene matches. Germline V gene lookup returns CDR1 SGHNT and CDR2 YYREEE (reference sequence). The CDR3 region has the DNA TGTGCCAGCAGCTTTTGGGACAGGGGCAATGAGCAGTTCTTC. It translates to CASSFWDRGNEQFF. The full variable domain, in which reference TRBV5-4 and TRBJ2-1 provide the parts outside the CDR3, is ETGVTQSPTHLIKTRGQQVTLRCSSQSGHNTVSWYQQALGQGPQFIFQYYREEENGRGNFPPRFSGLQFPNYSSELNVNALELDDSALYLCASSFWDRGNEQFFGPGTRLTVL.

The chain links TRBV19 to TRBJ2-1; D is ambiguous. The V gene's germline CDR1 is LNHDA and CDR2 SQIVND (reference sequence). CDR3 length: 13 amino acids. The V and J ends lost 3 bases and 9 bases respectively, with 12 bases between them. DNA of the CDR3: TGTGCCAGTAGTATTGGTCTGGTGAGTGAGCAGTTCTTC. Translating gives CASSIGLVSEQFF.

V and J are TRBV21-1 and TRBJ2-5; TRBD1, the table's D call, lacks a check against the DNA. TRBV21-1 is a listed pseudogene. This CDR3 has 13 amino acids. CDR3 sequence: CASNQGAKETQYF. The CDR3 DNA is TGTGCCAGCAATCAGGGGGCGAAAGAGACCCAGTACTTC.

This clone was found a few times. The V call is TRBV6-6, the J call TRBJ1-2; 8 bases fit TRBD1. CDR1 and CDR2 (germline): MNHNY, SVGAGI (reference sequence). The CDR3 totals 13 residues. V trimming: 6 bases; J trimming: 3 bases; junction bases outside the gene matches: 3. The CDR3 here is CASRSTGDYGYTF. The CDR3 DNA is TGTGCCAGCAGATCGACAGGGGACTATGGCTACACCTTC.

The CDR3 loop is CASSLDLSGNTIYF. As DNA, the CDR3 is TGCGCCAGCAGCCTGGACTTGTCTGGAAACACCATATATTTT. This sequence joins TRBV4-3 and TRBJ1-3; D gene uncertain. V shed 4 bases and J shed 1 base, with 8 bases lying between them. The CDR3 length is 14 residues. Germline V lookup: CDR1 LGHNA, CDR2 YSLEER.

This clone was seen a handful of times. The chain is built from TRBV29-1 and TRBJ1-2; D possibly corresponds to TRBD1 (6 bases). Trimming removed 6 bases at V and 4 bases at J, with 12 bases between. Germline assignment: CDR1 SQVTM and CDR2 ANQGSEA. The CDR3 covers 12 residues. The CDR3: CSVGQGTYGYTF. The CDR3 DNA reads as TGCAGCGTGGGGCAGGGGACCTATGGCTACACCTTC.

This sequence joins TRBV4-3 and TRBJ1-1, with 9 positions matching TRBD1. CDR3 length equals 18 residues. After removal of 1 base from V and 1 base from J, the junction contained 10 bases not matched to a gene. Germline V gene sequence: CDR1 LGHNA, CDR2 YSLEER. The CDR3 loop reads CASSQVRGGTGQNTEAFF. The CDR3 DNA reads as TGCGCCAGCAGCCAAGTCAGGGGTGGGACAGGGCAGAACACTGAAGCTTTCTTT.

The chain uses TRBV7-2 and TRBJ2-5; D is possibly TRBD2 (5 bases). Germline V lookup: CDR1 SGHTA, CDR2 FQGNSA. Trimming left V 2 bases short and J 2 bases short, with 15 bases between. This CDR3 comprises 16 residues. CDR3 region: CASSLRFLRVQETQYF. The CDR3 DNA sequence: TGTGCCAGCAGCTTACGATTCTTGAGGGTTCAAGAGACCCAGTACTTC.

This chain connects TRBV7-2 to TRBJ1-2, with D unclear. The germline V gene has CDR1 SGHTA and CDR2 FQGNSA. This CDR3 spans 13 amino acids. Deletions cut 1 base from V and 7 bases from J, with 10 bases between. The CDR3 bases are TGTGCCAGCAGCTTAGGAACAGAAATTGGCTACACCTTC. This codes for CASSLGTEIGYTF. The full variable domain, its missing parts supplied by reference TRBV7-2 and TRBJ1-2, is GAGVSQSPSNKVTEKGKDVELRCDPISGHTALYWYRQSLGQGLEFLIYFQGNSAPDKSGLPSDRFSAERTGGSVSTLTIQRTQQEDSAVYLCASSLGTEIGYTFGSGTRLTVV.

This chain links TRBV6-2 or TRBV6-3 with TRBJ2-7, with D unclear. The CDR3 is 13 amino acids. Germline assignment: CDR1 MNHEY and CDR2 SVGEGT. Trimming took off 7 bases at V and 0 bases at J, with 10 bases between the two ends. CDR3 bases: TGTGCCAGCACCCCCGCCAGCTCCTACGAGCAGTACTTC. Protein product: CASTPASSYEQYF.

In DNA form, the CDR3 reads TGTGCCAGCAGTTACTCTGACAGGGGTGGTTCACCCCTCCACTTT. Translating it yields CASSYSDRGGSPLHF. The genes are TRBV6-5 and TRBJ1-6, with 8 bases that match TRBD1. Germline CDR1 and CDR2: MNHEY and SVGAGI. Germline trimming cut 0 bases from V and 9 bases from J; bases unmatched to any gene: 4. This CDR3 is 15 amino acids long.

This clone turned up a few times. V usage is TRBV12-3 or TRBV12-4 and J usage is TRBJ2-2; D unresolved. The germline V and J ends were trimmed by 2 bases and 6 bases, with 7 bases remaining between them. This CDR3 has 13 residues. The CDR3 spells CASSLLESGELFF. The CDR3 DNA follows: TGTGCCAGCAGTTTATTAGAGTCCGGGGAGCTGTTTTTT.

This chain connects TRBV24-1 to TRBJ2-2, with a tentative D call TRBD1 (5 bases). The CDR3 totals 15 residues. CDR1 and CDR2 (germline): KGHDR, SFDVKD. V was clipped by 5 bases and J by 5 bases, with 14 bases between them. The CDR3 DNA sequence: TGTGCCACCAGTGCCGCCCCAGGGTGGACCGGGGAGCTGTTTTTT. It is translated as CATSAAPGWTGELFF.

The chain combines TRBV6-6 with TRBJ1-4; no clear D gene. The CDR3 totals 14 residues. Trimming shortened V by 7 bases and J by 0 bases, and 9 bases separated the two germline ends. Germline CDR1 MNHNY, CDR2 SVGAGI (reference sequence). The CDR3 protein is CASILGTTNEKLFF. The CDR3 DNA reads as TGTGCCAGCATCCTAGGCACAACTAATGAAAAACTGTTTTTT.

The V call is TRBV7-2, the J call TRBJ1-5; D perhaps matches TRBD1 (6 bases). The CDR3 is made up of 13 amino acids. Germline lookup yields CDR1 SGHTA and CDR2 FQGNSA. V gave up 5 bases and J gave up 5 bases, with 10 bases separating them. CDR3 protein: CASSRTDHQPQHF. CDR3 coding DNA: TGTGCCAGCAGCAGGACAGACCATCAGCCCCAGCATTTT. Combining the CDR3 with reference TRBV7-2 and TRBJ1-5 gives the whole variable domain GAGVSQSPSNKVTEKGKDVELRCDPISGHTALYWYRQSLGQGLEFLIYFQGNSAPDKSGLPSDRFSAERTGGSVSTLTIQRTQQEDSAVYLCASSRTDHQPQHFGDGTRLSIL.

J is TRBJ1-4 and V is TRBV4-3; D gene unclear. The CDR3 loop spans 15 amino acids. Germline V gene sequence: CDR1 LGHNA, CDR2 YSLEER. V gave up 0 bases and J gave up 4 bases, with 9 bases separating them. The CDR3 DNA reads as TGCGCCAGCAGCCAAGATCTCGGAGTTAATGAAAAACTGTTTTTT. Translation: CASSQDLGVNEKLFF.

The genes are TRBV11-3 and TRBJ2-1; 9 nucleotides line up with TRBD1. Germline CDR1 SGHNT, CDR2 YENEEA. V trimming: 3 bases; J trimming: 1 base; junction bases outside the gene matches: 1. This CDR3 has 15 residues. CDR3 in DNA: TGTGCCAGCAGCTTGGGACAGGGTTCCTACAATGAGCAGTTCTTC. Amino acid sequence: CASSLGQGSYNEQFF.

Details on this clone: This sample includes further DNA sequences coding for the same CDR3. The CDR3 DNA sequence: TGTGCCAGCAGTTTAGCAGGGGCTGGCTACACCTTC. It specifies CASSLAGAGYTF. The chain employs TRBV12-3 or TRBV12-4 and TRBJ1-2; maybe TRBD1 (5 bases). CDR3 size: 12 residues. With 0 bases removed from V and 7 bases from J, the gap between germline ends came to 6 bases.

The chain recombines TRBV18 with TRBJ2-1; the match to TRBD2 covers 13 bases. Trimming removed 2 bases from V and 5 bases from J; junction bases left unmatched: 9. The CDR3 contains 18 residues. CDR1 and CDR2 from the germline V gene are KGHSH and LQKENI. CDR3 loop: CASSPTRLAGGLNNEQFF. For the CDR3, the DNA is TGTGCCAGCTCACCAACGAGACTAGCGGGAGGCTTAAACAATGAGCAGTTCTTC.

This chain connects TRBV7-6 to TRBJ1-2; D uncertain. The CDR3 loop spans 13 amino acids. V lost 0 bases, J lost 1 base, and 3 bases lay in between. Germline CDR1 reads SGHVS; CDR2 reads FNYEAQ. The CDR3 is CASSLALNYGYTF. In DNA form, the CDR3 reads TGTGCCAGCAGCTTAGCTCTTAACTATGGCTACACCTTC.

This chain links TRBV21-1 with TRBJ1-1; TRBD1, the table's D call, lacks a check against the DNA. TRBV21-1 is deemed a pseudogene. This CDR3 is built from 15 residues. The CDR3 loop reads CASSRIRGGNTEAFF. The CDR3 bases are TGTGCCAGCAGCCGCATCCGAGGGGGGAACACTGAAGCTTTCTTT.

V usage is TRBV4-2 and J usage is TRBJ2-7; 9 positions agree with TRBD2. CDR3 length: 18 residues. The germline V gene encodes CDR1 LGHNA and CDR2 YNFKEQ. V lost 0 bases, J lost 1 base, and 10 bases stayed unmatched. CDR3 sequence reads: CASSQDWSSGGKSYEQYF. The CDR3 DNA reads as TGTGCCAGCAGCCAAGATTGGAGTAGCGGGGGAAAATCCTACGAGCAGTACTTC.

The genes are TRBV7-2 and TRBJ2-7; 12 bases match TRBD1. CDR3 length: 14 residues. V was pared by 5 bases and J by 7 bases, with 6 bases of the junction left unmatched. CDR1 is SGHTA, CDR2 FQGNSA, per germline. This chain's CDR3 is CASSRDRGRDEQYF. Written as DNA, the CDR3 is TGTGCCAGCAGCCGGGACAGGGGGCGCGATGAGCAGTACTTC.

This sequence joins TRBV4-1 and TRBJ1-2; D unclear. The V end was cut by 1 base, the J end by 4 bases, with 13 bases between. CDR1 is MGHRA and CDR2 is YSYEKL in the germline V gene. The CDR3 totals 15 residues. The CDR3 DNA reads TGCGCCAGCAGCCAAGGTATGGGCCCCATCTATGGCTACACCTTC. Residues: CASSQGMGPIYGYTF.